These T cell receptor beta chains were read from a single sample in a study of blood T cell repertoires in COVID-19. Profiled with immunoSEQ multiplex PCR; TCRdb holds only in-frame clones, not every one. The data show fewer than 250,000 clones, roughly 79% seen once. Sequenced: peripheral blood. The receptors derive from a woman older than 75 with acute or convalescent COVID-19. CDR3s include the opening cysteine and the closing phenylalanine or tryptophan. A D gene is named only where the DNA matches it firmly. The size field is filled for only some rows; it gives once, few, many or a size class.

j_gene | len | abundance | v_gene | d_gene | CDR3nt | CDR3aa
TRBJ2-1 | 15 | . | TRBV21-1 | . | TGTGCCAGCAGCAAACGACGGGAGGGCGGCAATGAGCAGTTCTTC | CASSKRREGGNEQFF
TRBJ2-3 | 11 | once | TRBV6-2/TRBV6-3 | . | TGTGCCAGCAGTTTATATCGGGAGCAGTATTTT | CASSLYREQYF
TRBJ2-1 | 16 | . | TRBV30 | TRBD2 | TGTGCCTGGAGTCCAAGGACTAGCGGGAGGGGCGATGAGCAGTTCTTC | CAWSPRTSGRGDEQFF
TRBJ1-6 | 15 | . | TRBV6-1 | . | TGTGCCAGCAGTGAGAGCGTCTCTTATAATTCACCCCTCCACTTT | CASSESVSYNSPLHF
TRBJ2-1 | 16 | . | TRBV7-7 | . | TGTGCCAGCAGCTTAGAAGCCGGCGGGGAGGTGGATGAGCAGTTCTTC | CASSLEAGGEVDEQFF
TRBJ2-7 | 14 | . | TRBV6-5 | TRBD2 | TGTGCCAGCAGCACCGACGGGGGGTCCTACGAGCAGTACTTC | CASSTDGGSYEQYF
TRBJ1-1 | 11 | . | TRBV10-3 | TRBD1 | TGTGCCATCAGTCTAGGGACAGAAACTTTCTTT | CAISLGTETFF
TRBJ2-1 | 17 | . | TRBV11-2 | . | TGTGCCAGCAGCTTAGTTATGAGGGCGAGCTCCTACAATGAGCAGTTCTTC | CASSLVMRASSYNEQFF
TRBJ1-1 | 14 | . | TRBV5-4 | . | TGTGCCAGCAGCTTGGCGGGTTACTCAACTGAAGCTTTCTTT | CASSLAGYSTEAFF
TRBJ1-2 | 18 | . | TRBV7-9 | TRBD1 | TGTGCCAGCAGCCGCAGGGCCCAGGGACAGGGGGCCGACTATGGCTACACCTTC | CASSRRAQGQGADYGYTF